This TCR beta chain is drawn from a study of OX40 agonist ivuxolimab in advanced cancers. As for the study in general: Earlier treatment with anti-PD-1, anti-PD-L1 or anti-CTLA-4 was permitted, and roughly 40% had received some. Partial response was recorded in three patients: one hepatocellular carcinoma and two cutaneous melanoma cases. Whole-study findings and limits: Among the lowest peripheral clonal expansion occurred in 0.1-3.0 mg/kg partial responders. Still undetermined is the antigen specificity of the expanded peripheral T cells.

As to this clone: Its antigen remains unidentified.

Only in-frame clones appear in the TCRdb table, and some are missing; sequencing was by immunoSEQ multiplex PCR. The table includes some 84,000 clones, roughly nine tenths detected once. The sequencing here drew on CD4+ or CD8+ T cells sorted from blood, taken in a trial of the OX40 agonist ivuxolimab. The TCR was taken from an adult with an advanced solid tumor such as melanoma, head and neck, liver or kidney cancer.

The CDR3 loop reads CASTGTSGSYNEQFF. The CDR3 DNA reads as TGTGCCAGCACCGGGACTAGCGGGAGCTACAATGAGCAGTTCTTC. The chain has TRBV7-9 and TRBJ2-1, with TRBD2 matching over 14 bases. This CDR3 has 15 amino acids. Looked up from germline, CDR1 is SEHNR and CDR2 is FQNEAQ (reference sequence). The V and J ends lost 7 bases and 3 bases, in that order; junction bases with no gene match: 2.